The source of this T cell receptor beta chain is a study of early T cells in non-severe SARS-CoV-2 infection. Study-wide context: From unsorted whole blood, bulk RNA was sequenced, and the chains remained unpaired.

Via MiXCR, TCRdb re-called the 5' RACE reads, giving one row per CDR3 protein. The sample contains tens of thousands of distinct CDR3 sequences, over 10% of which appear only once. In this sample, this clonotype turned up many times. The V end lost 0 bases, the J end lost 2 bases, and 15 bases lay between the germline ends. The CDR3 runs 17 residues. The germline gives CDR1 SGHRS, CDR2 YFSETQ. The V call is TRBV5-1, the J call TRBJ1-5, with D uncertain. The sequence was collected from an adult who was a healthcare worker with PCR-confirmed SARS-CoV-2 infection or an uninfected control (not recorded which). Sequenced sample: whole blood. The DNA for the CDR3 is TGCGCCAGCAGCTTGGACGGCCTTATTGGGGGCAATCAGCCCCAGCATTTT. Encoded protein: CASSLDGLIGGNQPQHF.